This TCR beta chain was recovered during a study of blood T cell repertoires in COVID-19. Study-level background: Italy, Spain and the United States were the sources of the convalescent and acute COVID-19 samples. T cells, B-cell-depleted T cells, or PBMCs provided the cDNA or gDNA that served as material.

Sequencing was performed with immunoSEQ multiplex PCR; in TCRdb, only in-frame clones are kept and a portion is missing. The profile covers about 310,000 clones, with about 87% appearing a single time and around 1.2% taken by the ten largest. The source material was peripheral blood. The clonotype originates from a man in his 70s with acute or convalescent COVID-19.

The CDR3 reads CATSGQRALETQYF. For the CDR3, the DNA is TGTGCCACCAGTGGTCAGAGGGCCCTGGAGACCCAGTACTTC. V usage is TRBV24-1 and J usage is TRBJ2-5, with D possibly TRBD2 on 5 matching bases. Germline values: CDR1 KGHDR, CDR2 SFDVKD. The CDR3 consists of 14 residues. Trimming took off 5 bases at V and 5 bases at J, with 14 bases between the two ends.